Each of the 21 T cell receptor beta chains below was sequenced from the same sample in a study of blood T cell repertoires in COVID-19 (dated by TCRdb to about 2020). The library relied on the immunoSEQ multiplex PCR assay. What TCRdb holds here is the immuneACCESS table cut down to in-frame rearrangements. Part of the clones is not present; checked against another copy, under half of the missing clones reflect an unresolved V gene, and the others are unexplained. This sample is represented by about 130,000 clones; roughly 85% of them were singletons. The top ten clonotypes cover 4.3% of the sample. The specimen sequenced was peripheral blood. Every receptor here comes from a human donor in a cohort sampled during active COVID-19.

This chain links TRBV13 with TRBJ1-6; possible D gene TRBD1, 5 bases. Germline V gene sequence: CDR1 PRHDT, CDR2 FYEKMQ (reference sequence). The CDR3 extends over 14 amino acids. The germline V and J ends were trimmed by 4 bases and 10 bases, with 14 bases remaining between them. The chain's CDR3 is CASSYYRGESPLHF. DNA of the CDR3: TGTGCCAGCAGCTACTATCGGGGGGAATCACCCCTCCACTTT.

The J gene is TRBJ2-2, the V gene TRBV7-2; TRBD1 aligns across 9 bases. V was pared by 3 bases and J by 7 bases, with 3 bases of the junction left unmatched. In germline, CDR1 is SGHTA, CDR2 FQGNSA. The CDR3 extends over 14 amino acids. CDR3 protein: CASSLDRGNGELFF. The CDR3, as DNA: TGTGCCAGCAGCTTGGACAGGGGTAACGGGGAGCTGTTTTTT.

The chain links TRBV6-5 to TRBJ2-5; 12 bases agree with TRBD2. J was trimmed by 13 bases and V by 7 bases; bases with no gene match: 16. Per germline, CDR1 MNHEY and CDR2 SVGAGI. The CDR3 consists of 15 residues. The CDR3 loop reads CASIGRGLAGRLGYF. The CDR3 DNA reads as TGTGCCAGCATCGGAAGAGGACTAGCGGGAAGGCTTGGGTACTTC.

As for this clone: This same CDR3 is encoded by further DNA sequences in the sample. The V call is TRBV19, the J call TRBJ2-3; TRBD2 aligns across 12 bases. The CDR3 length is 16 residues. V lost 1 base and J lost 3; bases outside the gene matches: 2. Germline V gene sequence: CDR1 LNHDA, CDR2 SQIVND (reference sequence). The CDR3 DNA reads TGTGCCAGTAGTATAGGGCTAGCGGGGGGGACAGATACGCAGTATTTT. Translated: CASSIGLAGGTDTQYF.

J is TRBJ1-1 and V is TRBV18, with D tentatively TRBD1 (5 bases). The CDR3 covers 14 residues. Between the trimmed V and J ends, which lost 6 bases and 1 base, there was a span of 12 bases. CDR1 KGHSH and CDR2 LQKENI come from the germline V gene. The CDR3 sequence is CASSPNGGNTEAFF. CDR3 in DNA: TGTGCCAGCTCGCCTAACGGGGGGAACACTGAAGCTTTCTTT.

The chain has TRBV6-5 and TRBJ2-1; 8 bases are shared with TRBD2. The CDR3 length is 15 residues. Unmatched junction bases numbered 5, after V lost 4 bases and J lost 3 bases. CDR1 is MNHEY and CDR2 is SVGAGI in the germline V gene. The CDR3 loop is CASSSGTRSYNEQFF. As DNA, the CDR3 is TGTGCCAGCAGTTCCGGGACTAGAAGCTACAATGAGCAGTTCTTC.

The chain combines TRBV19 with TRBJ1-3, with 7 bases that match TRBD1. V dropped 5 bases and J dropped 5; count of bases not matched to a gene: 9. The germline V gene has CDR1 LNHDA and CDR2 SQIVND (reference sequence). This CDR3 has 15 amino acids. CDR3 bases: TGTGCCAGTAGTCCGAGACAGGGTAGCCGAAACACCATATATTTT. It is translated as CASSPRQGSRNTIYF.

The chain is built from TRBV5-4 and TRBJ1-2; D not resolved. The germline V gene encodes CDR1 SGHNT and CDR2 YYREEE (reference sequence). This CDR3 contains 15 residues. V was shortened by 6 bases and J by 0 bases, with 15 bases between the two germline ends. DNA for the CDR3: TGTGCCAGCATCGCGAAGAACCGAACTAACTATGGCTACACCTTC. Translating gives CASIAKNRTNYGYTF.

The V call is TRBV3-1 (or the pseudogene TRBV3-2), the J call TRBJ1-1; 12 bases align to TRBD1. CDR1 is LGHDT, CDR2 YNNKEL, per germline (reference sequence). This CDR3 contains 21 residues. The V and J ends lost 4 bases and 4 bases, in that order; junction bases with no gene match: 22. The CDR3 spells CASSLTNPDPGQGARGTEAFF. The CDR3 DNA follows: TGTGCCAGCAGCCTAACGAACCCAGATCCGGGACAGGGGGCGCGAGGCACTGAAGCTTTCTTT.

The chain has TRBV15 and TRBJ2-1; perhaps TRBD1 as D (6 bases). V was shortened by 3 bases and J by 7 bases, with 10 bases between the two germline ends. Germline V gives CDR1 LNHNV, CDR2 YYDKDF (reference sequence). This CDR3 is 13 amino acids long. CDR3 residues: CATSSPRGNEQFF. The CDR3 DNA is TGTGCCACCAGCAGCCCCAGGGGTAATGAGCAGTTCTTC.

The chain links TRBV20-1 to TRBJ2-1; TRBD1 matches 8 bases. The ends lost 6 bases at V and 8 bases at J; junction bases unmatched: 3. Germline values: CDR1 DFQATT, CDR2 SNEGSKA (reference sequence). CDR3 size: 11 residues. In DNA, the CDR3 is TGCAGTGCCCAGGGGGCGGATGAGCAGTTCTTC. Translation: CSAQGADEQFF.

A single count supports this clone. The chain employs TRBV12-5 and TRBJ1-2; D is ambiguous. The CDR3 totals 15 residues. The germline gives CDR1 LGHNT, CDR2 FRNRAP. Trimming pared 6 bases from V and 4 bases from J, leaving 18 bases between. The CDR3 nucleotides read TGTGCTAGTGGCCGAGACCACCGGGAAGTCTATGGCTACACCTTC. This translates into CASGRDHREVYGYTF.

The V call is TRBV12-5, the J call TRBJ2-1; tentative D call: TRBD2 (7 bases). The V and J ends lost 2 bases and 7 bases respectively, with 15 bases between them. The V gene's germline CDR1 is LGHNT and CDR2 FRNRAP. The CDR3 extends over 15 amino acids. As DNA, the CDR3 is TGTGCTAGTGGTTTGTATGGGGGGGACACAAATGAGCAGTTCTTC. This codes for CASGLYGGDTNEQFF. The whole variable domain, filled in from reference TRBV12-5 and TRBJ2-1, reads DARVTQTPRHKVTEMGQEVTMRCQPILGHNTVFWYRQTMMQGLELLAYFRNRAPLDDSGMPKDRFSAEMPDATLATLKIQPSEPRDSAVYFCASGLYGGDTNEQFFGPGTRLTVL.

Worth noting for this clone: Germline is not matched at one junction end, which may reflect a read error. V is TRBV15 and J is TRBJ2-1; 7 bases fit TRBD1. The germline V gene encodes CDR1 LNHNV and CDR2 YYDKDF (reference sequence). This CDR3 region has 15 residues. CDR3 loop: CATSRDGDSRYPPVF. CDR3 DNA: TGTGCCACCAGCAGAGATGGGGACAGCAGATACCCCCCGGTCTTC.

This rearrangement joins TRBV25-1 to TRBJ2-1; 12 nucleotides match TRBD2. V dropped 2 bases and J dropped 9; count of bases not matched to a gene: 5. The V gene's germline CDR1 is MGHDK and CDR2 SYGVNS. This CDR3 has 15 residues. CDR3 coding DNA: TGTGCCAGCAGTGAACTAGCGGGAGGGTATACTGAGCAGTTCTTC. Protein: CASSELAGGYTEQFF.

The chain uses TRBV7-2 and TRBJ1-2; no definite D call. CDR1 and CDR2 from the germline V gene are SGHTA and FQGNSA. Trimming cost V 1 base and J 5 bases, with 8 bases left between them. This CDR3 is 13 amino acids long. CDR3 amino acids: CASSLDGGYGYTF. CDR3 in DNA: TGTGCCAGCAGCTTAGACGGAGGATATGGCTACACCTTC.

The rearrangement joins TRBV10-3 to TRBJ2-1; 10 bases agree with TRBD1. Germline CDR1 ENHRY, CDR2 SYGVKD. The CDR3 covers 13 residues. V was clipped by 6 bases and J by 7 bases; unmatched bases: 3. This CDR3 reads CAISDRGLNEQFF. CDR3 nucleotides: TGTGCCATCAGCGACAGGGGGCTTAATGAGCAGTTCTTC.

The chain combines TRBV7-7 with TRBJ1-3; D remains ambiguous. Looked up from germline, CDR1 is SSHAT and CDR2 is FNYEAQ (reference sequence). Trimming left V 1 base short and J 0 bases short, with 10 bases between. The CDR3 is 16 residues long. CDR3 nucleotides: TGTGCCAGCAGCTTAGGAGTAGGGAGCTCTGGAAACACCATATATTTT. Encoded protein: CASSLGVGSSGNTIYF.

This chain connects TRBV6-4 to TRBJ1-1; 11 bases fit TRBD1. The V and J ends lost 4 bases and 6 bases, in that order; junction bases with no gene match: 7. Germline V gene lookup returns CDR1 MRHNA and CDR2 SNTAGT. The CDR3 has 15 residues. The CDR3 bases are TGTGCCAGCAGTGTCAATGGACAGGGGGCGGCTGAAGCTTTCTTT. This codes for CASSVNGQGAAEAFF.

V is TRBV11-2 and J is TRBJ1-2; TRBD1 agrees at 11 bases. In germline, CDR1 is SGHAT, CDR2 FQNNGV. V shed 5 bases, J shed 4 bases, and the junction held 12 bases outside the gene matches. CDR3 length equals 17 residues. The CDR3 coding sequence is TGTGCCAGCAGCCCTGGACAGGGGGCGCCTCGTGGCTATGGCTACACCTTC. Its translation: CASSPGQGAPRGYGYTF.

The J gene is TRBJ1-2, the V gene TRBV5-6, with D perhaps matching TRBD1 (5 bases). CDR3 length: 16 amino acids. Looked up from germline, CDR1 is SGHDT and CDR2 is YYEEEE. V dropped 0 bases and J dropped 4 bases, with 16 bases sitting between them. This chain's CDR3 is CASSLVRGSTVYGYTF. The CDR3 bases are TGTGCCAGCAGCTTGGTCCGGGGGTCTACTGTCTATGGCTACACCTTC.